This T cell receptor (beta chain) was recovered during a study of memory CD4+ T cells and cytomegalovirus serostatus. Study at large: Donors were healthy Belgian adults, fewer than ten CMV seropositive and 24 seronegative. Whole-study results and caveats: About 40% of the roughly 150 known CMV-associated TCRbeta sequences appeared in CD4+ memory. Suggested: most of the CMV-linked TCR signature lies in CD4+ memory cells.

The sort gate was single viable CD3+CD4+CD8-CD45RO+ cells for memory CD4+ T cells. Remarks on this clone: Antigen unknown.

The CDR3 sequence is 15 residues long. With V trimmed by 6 bases and J by 4 bases, 11 bases remained unmatched. The germline V gene has CDR1 MDHEN and CDR2 SYDVKM. Original methodology: Out-of-frame sequences were removed, leaving 2,000,000 or so distinct TCRbeta sequences. The data were produced by immunoSEQ multiplex PCR, yet TCRdb's version contains in-frame clones alone and is incomplete. D and trimming come from the DNA, and the V and J calls and clone size come from that table. The table shows tens of thousands of clones, with about 76% occurring only once. The sequencing sample was made of memory CD4+ T cells from blood. The chain couples TRBV28 to TRBJ1-2; 7 bases map to TRBD1. The clonotype originates from an adult in good health and CMV-seropositive. The CDR3 DNA reads TGTGCCAGCAGCTCCGGGACAGCTAACCTCTATGGCTACACCTTC. Protein: CASSSGTANLYGYTF.